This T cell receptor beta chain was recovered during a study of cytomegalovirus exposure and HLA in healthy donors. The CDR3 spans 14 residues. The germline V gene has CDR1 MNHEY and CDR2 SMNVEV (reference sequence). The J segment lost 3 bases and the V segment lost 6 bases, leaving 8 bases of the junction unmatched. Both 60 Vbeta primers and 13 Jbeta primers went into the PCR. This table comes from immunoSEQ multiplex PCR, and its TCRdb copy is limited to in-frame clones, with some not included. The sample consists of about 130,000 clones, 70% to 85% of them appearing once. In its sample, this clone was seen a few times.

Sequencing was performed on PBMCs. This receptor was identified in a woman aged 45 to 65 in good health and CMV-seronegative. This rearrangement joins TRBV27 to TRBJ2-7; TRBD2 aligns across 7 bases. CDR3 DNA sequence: TGTGCCAGCAGACCCACTAGCGTCAGCTACGAGCAGTACTTC. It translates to CASRPTSVSYEQYF.